This is a list of T cell receptor beta chains from one sample in a study of T cells expressing NK-cell markers. TCRdb re-called the 5' RACE reads; one entry per CDR3 protein, DNA not given. This sample contains some 500,000 distinct CDR3 sequences. The sequencing input was blood T cells: a sorted CD56 or NKG2C T cell subset, CD4+ or CD8+ T cells, or bulk PBMC T cells (not recorded which). These receptors were collected from a woman between 45 and 60 years old in good health. Each CDR3 is given with its conserved first and last residue. Each record gives: J gene, V gene, CDR3 protein.

>TRBJ1-1|TRBV21-1
CASSPQGGTEAFF
>TRBJ2-1|TRBV2
CASRKAESNEQFF
>TRBJ2-3|TRBV15
CATSSGGGGDTQYF
>TRBJ2-1|TRBV24-1
CATSALGVNNEQFF
>TRBJ2-5|TRBV10-3
CATWTSGSETQYF
>TRBJ2-7|TRBV5-1
CASSLAFFTLSGSYEQYF
>TRBJ1-4|TRBV2
CARTRNPTNEKLFF
>TRBJ2-3|TRBV9
CASSAGLVDTDTQYF
>TRBJ2-1|TRBV20-1
CSASGRLGYNEQFF
>TRBJ2-7|TRBV4-1
CASSHLRTTNRYEQYF
>TRBJ2-7|TRBV7-2
CASSLGSLSYEQYF
>TRBJ1-2|TRBV15
CATSRGQGSNYGYTF
>TRBJ2-7|TRBV5-4
CASSLVQSYEQYF
>TRBJ2-3|TRBV27
CASSFYDLAGSTDTQYF
>TRBJ2-1|TRBV7-6
CASSAAGVGHNEQFF
>TRBJ2-1|TRBV12-3/TRBV12-4
CASSWTSGRNEQFF
>TRBJ1-2|TRBV2
CASSLKGVGPFGYTF
>TRBJ1-1|TRBV6-6
CASGKGGGLNTEAFF
>TRBJ2-1|TRBV4-2
CASSRGTSGTPGEQFF
>TRBJ1-1|TRBV12-3/TRBV12-4
CASSRAGTQKAFF
>TRBJ1-1|TRBV4-1
CASRVVGGTEAFF
>TRBJ2-7|TRBV20-1
CSASLGTGLAGAEQYF
>TRBJ2-1|TRBV9
CASIMLDNEQFF
>TRBJ2-1|TRBV15
CATSPPGLADGEQFF
>TRBJ1-5|TRBV24-1
CATSDLQIGDRGNQPQHF
>TRBJ2-5|TRBV3-1
CASSQKRDREYWETQYF
>TRBJ1-3|TRBV12-3/TRBV12-4
CASSGTYSGNTIYF
>TRBJ1-4|TRBV7-9
CASSQQGNEKLFF